This TCR beta chain was obtained from a study of T cells in localized non-small cell lung cancer. Notes on this clone: The antigen is not known.

Broader study findings: Heterogeneity remains possible because sequencing was limited to only one tumor region. A median of approximately 60 of the top 100 tumor clones appeared in adjacent lung, which was paired and uninvolved. The study found T cell clonality highest in uninvolved adjacent lung, above tumor. The study linked higher blood T cell density to longer overall survival.

The data were produced by immunoSEQ multiplex PCR, yet TCRdb's version contains in-frame clones alone and is incomplete. The sample lists 31,000 or so clones, approximately 88% seen once, with around 4% in the top ten. In germline, CDR1 is SGDLS, CDR2 YYNGEE. The CDR3 totals 15 residues. The ends lost 4 bases at V and 6 bases at J; junction bases unmatched: 5. The clonotype was recovered from a woman aged 35-75 years with stage III lung adenocarcinoma. V usage is TRBV9 and J usage is TRBJ2-2; 11 bases line up with TRBD2. The material sequenced was peripheral blood mononuclear cells, taken before any cancer treatment. CDR3 nucleotide sequence: TGTGCCAGCAGCCTCCTGGGACTAGCGGCCGGGGAGCTGTTTTTT. Its translation is CASSLLGLAAGELFF.